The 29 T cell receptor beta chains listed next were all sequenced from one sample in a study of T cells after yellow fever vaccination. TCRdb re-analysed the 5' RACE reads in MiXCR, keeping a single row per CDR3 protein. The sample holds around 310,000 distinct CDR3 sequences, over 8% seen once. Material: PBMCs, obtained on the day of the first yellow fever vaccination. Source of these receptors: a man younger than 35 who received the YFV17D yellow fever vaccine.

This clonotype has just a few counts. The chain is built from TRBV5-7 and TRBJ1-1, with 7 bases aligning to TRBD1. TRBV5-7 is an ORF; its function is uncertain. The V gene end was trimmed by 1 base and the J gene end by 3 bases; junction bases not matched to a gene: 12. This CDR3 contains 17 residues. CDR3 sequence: CASSLLSGGQSHTEAFF. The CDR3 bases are TGTGCCAGCAGCTTGCTCTCAGGGGGACAGAGTCACACTGAAGCTTTCTTT.

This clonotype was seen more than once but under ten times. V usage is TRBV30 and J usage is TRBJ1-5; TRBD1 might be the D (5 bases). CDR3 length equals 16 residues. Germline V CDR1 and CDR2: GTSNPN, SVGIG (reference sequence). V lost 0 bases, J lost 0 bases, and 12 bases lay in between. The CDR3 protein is CAWSVTGTLSNQPQHF. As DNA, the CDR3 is TGTGCCTGGAGTGTAACCGGGACGCTTAGCAATCAGCCCCAGCATTTT.

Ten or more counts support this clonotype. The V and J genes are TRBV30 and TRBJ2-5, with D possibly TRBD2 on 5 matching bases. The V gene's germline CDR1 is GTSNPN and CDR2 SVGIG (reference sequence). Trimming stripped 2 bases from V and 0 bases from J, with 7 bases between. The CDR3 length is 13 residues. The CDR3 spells CAWSRGNQETQYF. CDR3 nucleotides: TGTGCCTGGAGTCGAGGGAACCAAGAGACCCAGTACTTC.

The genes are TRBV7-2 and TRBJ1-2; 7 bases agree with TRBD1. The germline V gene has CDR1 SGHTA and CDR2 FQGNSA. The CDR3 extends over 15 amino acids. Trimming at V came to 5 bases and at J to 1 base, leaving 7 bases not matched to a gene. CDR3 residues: CASSQGGQLNYGYTF. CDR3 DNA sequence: TGTGCCAGCAGCCAAGGGGGACAGCTTAACTATGGCTACACCTTC.

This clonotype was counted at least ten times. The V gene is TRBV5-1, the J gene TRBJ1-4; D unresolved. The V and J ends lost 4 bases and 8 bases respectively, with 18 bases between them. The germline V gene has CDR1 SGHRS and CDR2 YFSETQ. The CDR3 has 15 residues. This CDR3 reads CASSVEAASWEKLFF. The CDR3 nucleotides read TGCGCCAGCAGCGTGGAGGCGGCTTCTTGGGAAAAACTGTTTTTT. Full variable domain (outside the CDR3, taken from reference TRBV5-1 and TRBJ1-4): KAGVTQTPRYLIKTRGQQVTLSCSPISGHRSVSWYQQTPGQGLQFLFEYFSETQRNKGNFPGRFSGRQFSNSRSEMNVSTLELGDSALYLCASSVEAASWEKLFFGSGTQLSVL.

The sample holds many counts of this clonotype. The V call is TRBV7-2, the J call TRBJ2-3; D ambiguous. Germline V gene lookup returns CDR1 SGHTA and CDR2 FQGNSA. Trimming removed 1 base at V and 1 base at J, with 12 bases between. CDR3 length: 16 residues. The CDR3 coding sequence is TGTGCCAGCAGCTTAGTTGGTTTGTTGGGCACAGATACGCAGTATTTT. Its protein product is CASSLVGLLGTDTQYF.

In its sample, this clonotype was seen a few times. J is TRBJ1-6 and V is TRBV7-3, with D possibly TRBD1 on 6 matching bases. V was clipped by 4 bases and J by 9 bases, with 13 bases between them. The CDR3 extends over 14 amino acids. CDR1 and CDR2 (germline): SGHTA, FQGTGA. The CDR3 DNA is TGTGCCAGCAGCTCCCGAGGGGGGGGTTCACCCCTCCACTTT. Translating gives CASSSRGGGSPLHF.

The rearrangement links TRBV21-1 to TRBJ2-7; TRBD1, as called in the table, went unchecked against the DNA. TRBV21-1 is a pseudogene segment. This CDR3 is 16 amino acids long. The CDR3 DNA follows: TGTGCCAGCAGCAAAGAGGCACAGGGGGCCATCTACGAGCAGTACGTC. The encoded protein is CASSKEAQGAIYEQYV.

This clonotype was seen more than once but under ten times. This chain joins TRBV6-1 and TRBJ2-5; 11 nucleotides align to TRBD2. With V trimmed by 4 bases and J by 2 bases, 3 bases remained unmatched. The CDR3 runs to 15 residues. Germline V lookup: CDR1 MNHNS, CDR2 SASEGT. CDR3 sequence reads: CASSVLAGGQETQYF. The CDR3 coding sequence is TGTGCCAGCAGTGTGTTAGCGGGGGGGCAAGAGACCCAGTACTTC.

DNA of the CDR3: TGCAGCGGCAGTCCTACAGGGGGAGAGACCCAGTACTTC. Protein: CSGSPTGGETQYF. J is TRBJ2-5 and V is TRBV29-1; 8 positions agree with TRBD1. The CDR3 totals 13 residues. From germline, CDR1 is SQVTM and CDR2 ANQGSEA. The junction had 8 bases not matched to a gene; V was cut back by 7 bases and J by 4 bases.

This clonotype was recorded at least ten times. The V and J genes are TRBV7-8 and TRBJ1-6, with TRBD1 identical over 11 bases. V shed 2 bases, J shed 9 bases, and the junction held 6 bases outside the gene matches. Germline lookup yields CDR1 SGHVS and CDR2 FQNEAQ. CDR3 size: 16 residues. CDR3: CASSLQGQGDRSPLHF. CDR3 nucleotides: TGTGCCAGCAGCTTACAGGGACAGGGGGATCGTTCACCCCTCCACTTT.

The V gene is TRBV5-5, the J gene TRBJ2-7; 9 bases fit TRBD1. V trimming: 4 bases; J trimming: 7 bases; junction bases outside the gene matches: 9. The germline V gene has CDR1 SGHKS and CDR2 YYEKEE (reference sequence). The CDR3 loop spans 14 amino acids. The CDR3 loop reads CASSRPGQGIEQYF. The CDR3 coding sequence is TGTGCCAGCAGCCGCCCGGGACAGGGAATAGAGCAGTACTTC.

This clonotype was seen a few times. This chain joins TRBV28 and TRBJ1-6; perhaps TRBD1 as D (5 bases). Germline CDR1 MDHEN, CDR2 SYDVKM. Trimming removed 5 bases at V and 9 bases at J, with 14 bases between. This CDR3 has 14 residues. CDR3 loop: CASSPWDRRSPLHF. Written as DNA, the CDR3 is TGTGCCAGCAGTCCCTGGGACCGCCGTTCACCCCTCCACTTT.

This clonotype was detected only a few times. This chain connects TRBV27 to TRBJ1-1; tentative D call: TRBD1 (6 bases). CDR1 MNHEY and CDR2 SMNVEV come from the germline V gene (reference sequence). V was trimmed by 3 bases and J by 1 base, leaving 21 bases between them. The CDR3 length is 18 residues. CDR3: CASSFFPDRPGGNTEAFF. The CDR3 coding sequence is TGTGCCAGCAGTTTTTTCCCGGACAGACCCGGGGGGAACACTGAAGCTTTCTTT.

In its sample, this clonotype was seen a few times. CDR3 sequence: CASSLSYFVLQGSYTGELFF. CDR3 DNA: TGTGCCAGCAGTTTGTCCTATTTCGTCTTGCAGGGGTCGTACACCGGGGAGCTGTTTTTT. The genes are TRBV12-3 or TRBV12-4 and TRBJ2-2, with a possible D match to TRBD1 (6 bases). The CDR3 is made up of 20 amino acids. V lost 3 bases to trimming and J lost 3 bases, with 26 bases between them.

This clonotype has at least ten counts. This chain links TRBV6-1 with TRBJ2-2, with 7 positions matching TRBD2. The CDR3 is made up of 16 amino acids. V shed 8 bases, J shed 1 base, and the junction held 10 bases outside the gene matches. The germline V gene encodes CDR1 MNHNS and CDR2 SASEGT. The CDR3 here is CASYTRTRGNTGELFF. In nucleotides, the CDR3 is TGTGCCAGCTATACCAGGACTAGGGGGAACACCGGGGAGCTGTTTTTT.

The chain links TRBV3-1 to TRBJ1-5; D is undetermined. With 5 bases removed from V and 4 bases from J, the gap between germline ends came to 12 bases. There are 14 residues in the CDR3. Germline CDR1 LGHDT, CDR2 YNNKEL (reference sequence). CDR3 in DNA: TGTGCCAGCAGCGCCAGTGTAGGAAATCAGCCCCAGCATTTT. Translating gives CASSASVGNQPQHF.

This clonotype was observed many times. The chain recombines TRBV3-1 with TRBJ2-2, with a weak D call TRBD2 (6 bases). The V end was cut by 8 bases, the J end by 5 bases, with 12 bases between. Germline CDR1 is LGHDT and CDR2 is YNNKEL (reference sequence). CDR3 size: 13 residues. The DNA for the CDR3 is TGTGCCAGCCTGGACTACTCTACCGGGGAGCTGTTTTTT. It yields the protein CASLDYSTGELFF.

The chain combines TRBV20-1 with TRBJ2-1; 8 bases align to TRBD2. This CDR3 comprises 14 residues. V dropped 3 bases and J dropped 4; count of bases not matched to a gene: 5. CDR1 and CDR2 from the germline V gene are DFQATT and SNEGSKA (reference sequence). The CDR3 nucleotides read TGCAGTGCTAGCAAACCTAGCGGGTACAATGAGCAGTTCTTC. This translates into CSASKPSGYNEQFF.

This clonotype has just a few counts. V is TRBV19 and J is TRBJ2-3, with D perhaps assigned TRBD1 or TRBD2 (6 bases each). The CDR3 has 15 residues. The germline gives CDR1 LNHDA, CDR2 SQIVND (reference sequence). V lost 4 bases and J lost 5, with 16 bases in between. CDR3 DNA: TGTGCCAGTAGTACTGAAGGGGGGCGAGAAGATACGCAGTATTTT. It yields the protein CASSTEGGREDTQYF.

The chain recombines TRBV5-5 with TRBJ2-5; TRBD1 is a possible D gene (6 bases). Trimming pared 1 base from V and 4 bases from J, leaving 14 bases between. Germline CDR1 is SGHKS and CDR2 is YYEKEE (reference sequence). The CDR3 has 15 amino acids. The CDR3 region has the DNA TGTGCCAGCAGCTTGCTACAGGGCGGGTTAGAGACCCAGTACTTC. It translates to CASSLLQGGLETQYF.

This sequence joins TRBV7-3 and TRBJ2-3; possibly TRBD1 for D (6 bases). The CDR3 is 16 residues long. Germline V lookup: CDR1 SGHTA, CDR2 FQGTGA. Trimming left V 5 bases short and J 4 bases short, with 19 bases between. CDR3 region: CASSLSEGVGADTQYF. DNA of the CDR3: TGTGCCAGCAGCCTGTCCGAGGGGGTGGGGGCAGATACGCAGTATTTT.

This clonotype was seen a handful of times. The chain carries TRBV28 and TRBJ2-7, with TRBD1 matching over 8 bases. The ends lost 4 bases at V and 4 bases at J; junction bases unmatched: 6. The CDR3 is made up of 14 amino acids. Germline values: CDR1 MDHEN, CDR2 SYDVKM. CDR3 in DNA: TGTGCCAGCAGTTCGGGGCAGGGGGCGTACGAGCAGTACGTC. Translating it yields CASSSGQGAYEQYV.

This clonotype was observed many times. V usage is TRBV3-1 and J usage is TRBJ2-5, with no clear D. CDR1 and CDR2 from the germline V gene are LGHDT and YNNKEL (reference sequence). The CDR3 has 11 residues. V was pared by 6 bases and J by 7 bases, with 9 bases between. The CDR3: CASSRDVTQYF. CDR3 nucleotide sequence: TGTGCCAGCAGTAGAGACGTGACCCAGTACTTC.

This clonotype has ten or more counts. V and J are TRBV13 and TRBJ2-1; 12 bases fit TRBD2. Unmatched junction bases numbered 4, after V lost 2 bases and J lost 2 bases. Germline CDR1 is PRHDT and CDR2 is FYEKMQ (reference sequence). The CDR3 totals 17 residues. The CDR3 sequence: CASSLSSGGDPYNEQFF. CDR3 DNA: TGTGCCAGCAGCTTATCTAGCGGGGGGGACCCCTACAATGAGCAGTTCTTC.

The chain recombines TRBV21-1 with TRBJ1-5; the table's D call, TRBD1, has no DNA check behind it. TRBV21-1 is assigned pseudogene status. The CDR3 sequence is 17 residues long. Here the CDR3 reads CASSKVEGEDSNQPQHF. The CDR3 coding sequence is TGTGCCAGCAGCAAAGTTGAGGGAGAGGATAGCAATCAGCCCCAGCATTTT.

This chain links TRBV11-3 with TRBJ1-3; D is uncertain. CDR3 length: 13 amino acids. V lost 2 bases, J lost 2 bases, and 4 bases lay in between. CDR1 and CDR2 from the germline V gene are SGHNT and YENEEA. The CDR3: CASSLSPGNTIYF. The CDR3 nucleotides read TGTGCCAGCAGCTTATCACCTGGAAACACCATATATTTT.

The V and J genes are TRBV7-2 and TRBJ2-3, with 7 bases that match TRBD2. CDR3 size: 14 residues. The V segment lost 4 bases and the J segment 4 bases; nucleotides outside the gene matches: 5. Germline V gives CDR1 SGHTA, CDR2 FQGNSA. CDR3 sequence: CASSWEGSSDTQYF. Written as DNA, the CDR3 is TGTGCCAGCAGCTGGGAGGGGTCCTCAGATACGCAGTATTTT.

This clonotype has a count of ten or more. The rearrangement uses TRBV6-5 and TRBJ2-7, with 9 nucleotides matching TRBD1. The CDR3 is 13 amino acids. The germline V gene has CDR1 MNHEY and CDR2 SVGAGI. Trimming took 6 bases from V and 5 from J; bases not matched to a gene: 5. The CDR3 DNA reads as TGTGCCAGCAGGCCCGGACAGGGGAACGAGCAGTACTTC. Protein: CASRPGQGNEQYF.